In this sample, the clone carrying this T cell receptor (beta chain) turned up many times. The antigen is not known. The data stem from a study of identical twins. The V gene's germline CDR1 is SEHNR and CDR2 FQNEAQ (reference sequence). V lost 6 bases, J lost 0 bases, and 4 bases stayed unmatched. CDR3 length equals 14 residues. General study results and limits: With beta out-of-frame sequences, excess sharing by twins was weaker. With abundant cord blood beta clonotypes, insertions were fewer; memory repertoires showed no such pattern.

TCRdb analysed the 5' RACE reads with MiXCR anew, one entry per CDR3 protein. Among roughly 700,000 distinct CDR3 sequences listed, roughly 8% were seen once. These data are also associated with another study on yellow fever vaccine responses in identical twins.

The chain uses TRBV7-9 and TRBJ2-7; 8 nucleotides match TRBD2. This clonotype was obtained from a woman aged 18 to 35 in good health. Sequencing used PBMCs. This CDR3 reads CASRPGTSSYEQYF. As DNA, the CDR3 is TGTGCCAGCAGGCCCGGGACTAGCTCCTACGAGCAGTACTTC.